These T cell receptor beta chains were read from a single sample in a study of blood T cell repertoires in COVID-19. TCRdb's copy holds only in-frame clones and misses some; the assay was immunoSEQ multiplex PCR. The sample contains 350,000 to 500,000 clones, roughly 90% of which appear only once. The sample comprised peripheral blood. These TCRs come from a man aged 18 to 30 with COVID-19, enrolled during active disease. Both conserved end residues are part of each CDR3. A D gene is named only where the DNA matches it firmly. The size of a clone is reported for some rows only, either as once, few or many, or as a class for expanded clones.

>NA|TRBJ2-5|TRBV3-1/TRBV3-2|TRBD1
CASSQTRQGGTETQYF
TGTGCCAGCAGCCAAACTCGACAGGGGGGAACGGAGACCCAGTACTTC
>NA|TRBJ2-3|TRBV4-2|NA
CASSQDGRPTSTDTQYF
TGTGCCAGCAGCCAAGATGGTCGACCGACTAGCACAGATACGCAGTATTTT
>NA|TRBJ2-7|TRBV3-1/TRBV3-2|NA
CASSRGRGSYEQYF
TGTGCCAGCAGCCGCGGACGGGGGTCCTACGAGCAGTACTTC
>NA|TRBJ1-5|TRBV6-5|NA
CASSSGFNQPQHF
TGTGCCAGCAGTTCAGGGTTTAATCAGCCCCAGCATTTT
>NA|TRBJ2-1|TRBV10-3|TRBD2
CAISESTTSGGVHEQFF
TGTGCCATCAGTGAGTCGACCACTAGCGGTGGGGTACATGAGCAGTTCTTC
>NA|TRBJ2-7|TRBV5-5|NA
CASSPPSGDFYEQYF
TGTGCCAGCAGCCCGCCCAGCGGTGATTTCTACGAGCAGTACTTC
>few|TRBJ1-2|TRBV18|NA
CASSPKTGNSNYGYTF
TGTGCCAGCTCACCAAAGACAGGCAATTCTAACTATGGCTACACCTTC
>few|TRBJ1-3|TRBV14|NA
CASSQQQSSGNTIYF
TGTGCCAGCAGCCAACAACAGAGCTCTGGAAACACCATATATTTT
>NA|TRBJ2-1|TRBV24-1|TRBD2
CATSDPRGGKNEQFF
TGTGCCACCAGTGATCCCCGGGGGGGAAAGAATGAGCAGTTCTTC
>NA|TRBJ1-5|TRBV5-1|NA
CASSLDGDSNQPQHF
TGCGCCAGCAGCTTGGACGGGGATAGCAATCAGCCCCAGCATTTT
>NA|TRBJ2-1|TRBV10-1|NA
CASSDPGNEQFF
TGCGCCAGCAGTGACCCGGGGAATGAGCAGTTCTTC
>NA|TRBJ1-6|TRBV4-2|NA
CASSQEGAGYMGESPLHF
TGTGCCAGCAGCCAAGAGGGGGCAGGATACATGGGTGAATCACCCCTCCACTTT
>NA|TRBJ2-3|TRBV5-5|TRBD1
CASSLESGTVQYF
TGTGCCAGCAGCTTGGAATCAGGGACAGTCCAGTATTTT
>NA|TRBJ2-3|TRBV2|NA
CASMKLVPDTQYF
TGTGCCAGCATGAAACTAGTCCCAGATACGCAGTATTTT
>NA|TRBJ1-1|TRBV6-5|TRBD1
CASSYRAGGAEAFF
TGTGCCAGCAGTTACCGAGCAGGGGGCGCTGAAGCTTTCTTT
>NA|TRBJ1-5|TRBV5-6|TRBD1
CASSLFGGTGPFSPQHF
TGTGCCAGCAGCTTGTTCGGTGGGACAGGCCCTTTTTCGCCCCAGCATTTT
>NA|TRBJ2-3|TRBV7-7|TRBD2
CASSLTSGDTDTQYF
TGTGCCAGCAGCTTGACTAGCGGGGACACAGATACGCAGTATTTT
>NA|TRBJ1-1|TRBV6-5|NA
CASSYSGRLNTEAFF
TGTGCCAGCAGTTACTCGGGGCGGCTGAACACTGAAGCTTTCTTT
>NA|TRBJ2-7|TRBV14|NA
CASSQHYEQYF
TGTGCCAGCAGCCAACACTACGAGCAGTACTTC
>once|TRBJ2-3|TRBV3-1/TRBV3-2|TRBD2
CASSRSRGRAGDTQYF
TGTGCCAGCAGCCGCAGTCGGGGGAGGGCAGGAGATACGCAGTATTTT
>NA|TRBJ2-2|TRBV7-6|NA
CASSSPLLGYTGELFF
TGTGCCAGCAGCTCTCCTTTACTAGGGTACACCGGGGAGCTGTTTTTT
>once|TRBJ2-3|TRBV5-1|TRBD2
CASSLGIAGGGTDTQYF
TGCGCCAGCAGCTTGGGCATAGCGGGAGGGGGCACAGATACGCAGTATTTT
>once|TRBJ2-5|TRBV6-4|TRBD1
CASEDRDRQTQYF
TGTGCCAGCGAGGACAGGGATAGGCAGACCCAGTACTTC